These T cell receptor beta chains were read from a single sample in a study of shared clonotypes between healthy human individuals. The assay was immunoSEQ multiplex PCR, and TCRdb's table has in-frame clones only and misses some. Here the sample spans about 1.5 million clones, 95% to 99% being singletons. The sequencing sample was made of naive CD4+ T cells sorted from blood. The receptor source for this set is a man aged 25 to 40 in good health. The conserved cysteine and the conserved F or W are not part of the CDR3 here. Each record gives: CDR3 length, clone size, V gene, J gene, CDR3 protein. For some rows the clone size is stated as once, few or many, or as a class when expanded; others skip it.

>11|once|TRBV19|TRBJ2-2
ASSIVRVGELF
>15|-|TRBV6-1|TRBJ2-4
ASSEAQTAVAKNIQY
>15|-|TRBV19|TRBJ2-2
ASSVGSGSANTGELF
>16|-|TRBV5-1|TRBJ2-5
ASSDNLGLAGGGETQY
>13|-|TRBV10-1|TRBJ2-1
ASSPDGREHNEQF
>14|-|TRBV10-3|TRBJ2-3
AISEFGTSGTDTQY
>14|-|TRBV19|TRBJ2-2
ASTPRGGADTGELF
>12|-|TRBV6-5|TRBJ2-5
ASSYSSGRETQY
>13|-|TRBV28|TRBJ1-1
ASSLVWTGKTEAF
>14|-|TRBV5-1|TRBJ2-1
ASGLRGPDWYNEQF
>14|-|TRBV29-1|TRBJ2-5
SVVTSGRGWQETQY
>14|-|TRBV2|TRBJ1-1
ASSGHQGAMNTEAF
>12|-|TRBV6-1|TRBJ2-5
ASSVDRGVETQY
>11|-|TRBV19|TRBJ1-5
ASSIFPNQPQH
>11|-|TRBV6-5|TRBJ2-5
ASSYKGMRTQY
>17|-|TRBV11-3|TRBJ2-1
ASSSIESSGRAGYNEQF
>14|-|TRBV5-1|TRBJ2-2
ASSGPGLAGGVELF
>12|-|TRBV28|TRBJ2-3
ASLGQGASDTQY
>13|-|TRBV29-1|TRBJ2-6
SVAPHSSGANVLT
>12|once|TRBV29-1|TRBJ2-7
SVEHRDRGDEQY
>12|-|TRBV5-6|TRBJ1-5
ASSLGIGNQPQH
>14|-|TRBV28|TRBJ2-1
ASSSPAGGPIDEQF
>14|-|TRBV7-6|TRBJ2-1
ASSPTGTSGPNEQF
>13|-|TRBV18|TRBJ2-1
ASSPPGSVFNEQF
>12|-|TRBV10-3|TRBJ2-3
AISRGQTHDTQY
>9|-|TRBV5-4|TRBJ2-2
ASSFYGELF
>10|-|TRBV5-6|TRBJ2-7
ASSFSGYEQY
>13|-|TRBV28|TRBJ1-4
ASSQKEQFGEKLF
>12|-|TRBV5-1|TRBJ1-2
ASSFGSGTYGYT
>12|-|TRBV19|TRBJ2-7
ASSITGGVYEQY
>11|-|TRBV14|TRBJ1-2
ASSQVPYYGYT
>11|few|TRBV6-1|TRBJ1-2
ASSDLGLRGYT
>17|-|TRBV15|TRBJ2-3
ATSRGRITRLAATDTQY
>14|-|TRBV9|TRBJ2-6
ASSVSTGSGANVLT
>9|few|TRBV28|TRBJ2-3
ASSLTDTQY
>12|-|TRBV2|TRBJ1-1
ASSEIRGYTEAF
>11|-|TRBV29-1|TRBJ2-3
SASDSTSDTQY
>14|-|TRBV5-4|TRBJ2-7
ASSLGSGRNSYEQY